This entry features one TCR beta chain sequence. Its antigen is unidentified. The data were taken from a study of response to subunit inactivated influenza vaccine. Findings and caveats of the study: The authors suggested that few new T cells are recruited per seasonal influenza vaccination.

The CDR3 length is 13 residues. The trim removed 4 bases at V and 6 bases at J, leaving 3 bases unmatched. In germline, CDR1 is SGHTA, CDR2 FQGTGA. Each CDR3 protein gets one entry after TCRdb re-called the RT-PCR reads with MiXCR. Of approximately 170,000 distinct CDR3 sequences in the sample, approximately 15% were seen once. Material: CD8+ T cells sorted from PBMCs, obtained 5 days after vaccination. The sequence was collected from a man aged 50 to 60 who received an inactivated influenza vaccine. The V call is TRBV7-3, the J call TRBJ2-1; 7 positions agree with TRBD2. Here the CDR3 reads CASSSSSGNEQFF. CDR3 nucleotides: TGTGCCAGCAGCTCCTCTAGCGGCAATGAGCAGTTCTTC. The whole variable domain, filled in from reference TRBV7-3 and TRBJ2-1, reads GAGVSQTPSNKVTEKGKYVELRCDPISGHTALYWYRQSLGQGPEFLIYFQGTGAADDSGLPNDRFFAVRPEGSVSTLKIQRTERGDSAVYLCASSSSSGNEQFFGPGTRLTVL.